This T cell receptor beta chain emerged from a study of Graves' ophthalmopathy and Graves' hyperthyroidism. The germline CDR1 and CDR2 sequences are MDHEN and SYDVKM. This CDR3 comprises 15 residues. V shed 7 bases and J shed 2 bases, with 17 bases lying between them. Study-wide points: With approximately 88% sensitivity and more than 75% specificity, a 13-signature model separated ophthalmopathy from stable hyperthyroidism. Sensitivity of about 67% and specificity of 72.22% were achieved by the model that predicted ophthalmopathy progression. A majority of expanded thyroid clonotypes exceeding 0.001 frequency were likewise present in blood.

TCR beta CDR3 regions were amplified from RNA transcripts. Investigators did first-round RT-PCR with HTBI primers, then second-round multiplex PCR. TCRdb passed the multiplex PCR reads through MiXCR, listing each CDR3 protein once. The sample yields 350,000 or so distinct CDR3 sequences, under 20% seen once. Sampling around 10 ml of fresh peripheral blood provided the PBMCs. This clonotype has a count of ten or more. What it recognizes is unknown. The clonotype was recovered from an adult man with Graves' ophthalmopathy. The sample consisted of peripheral blood. This rearrangement joins TRBV28 to TRBJ1-1, with a tentative D call TRBD1 (6 bases). As DNA, the CDR3 is TGTGCCAGCACCCCTCCGACAGGTCCCAACACTGAAGCTTTCTTT. This encodes CASTPPTGPNTEAFF.